This T cell receptor (beta chain) came from a study of long-term antiretroviral therapy in people with HIV. Version v3.0 of the immunoSEQ assay was performed at survey level. Libraries were prepared by immunoSEQ multiplex PCR; TCRdb keeps only in-frame clonotypes and omits some of them. Altogether around 25,000 clones are present, about 83% being singletons, with the ten largest covering roughly 5.5%. The sequenced sample was unsorted PBMCs, obtained 3 years after starting antiretroviral therapy. This TCR was sampled from a man aged 18 to 35 with HIV.

DNA of the CDR3: TGTGCCAGCAGCTACGGACAGGCGGACACCATATATTTT. This translates into CASSYGQADTIYF. This chain links TRBV5-8 with TRBJ1-3, with 7 bases that match TRBD1. V shed 3 bases, J shed 8 bases, and the junction held 5 bases outside the gene matches. Per the germline V gene, CDR1 is SGHTS and CDR2 is YDEGEE. The CDR3 contains 13 residues.